The 32 T cell receptor beta chains presented below share a single source sample, sequenced in a study of T-cell reconstitution after alpha-beta-depleted transplantation in children. The TCRbeta library was prepared with unique molecular identifiers. From the PCR reads, TCRdb called clonotypes with MiXCR, one entry per CDR3 protein. The sample records about 400,000 distinct CDR3 sequences, roughly 15% being singletons. Sample: PBMCs, taken from the stem cell graft. These receptors all come from a human donor who donated a stem cell graft to a child with Fanconi anemia.

There are a few counts of this clonotype. For the CDR3, the DNA is TGTGCCAGCAGTGAACCGGGGGCCCAAGAGACCCAGTACTTC. Residues: CASSEPGAQETQYF. The V gene is TRBV25-1, the J gene TRBJ2-5; D may correspond to TRBD1 or TRBD2 (6 bases each). Germline V gene lookup returns CDR1 MGHDK and CDR2 SYGVNS. The CDR3 has 14 residues. The V gene lost 2 bases and the J gene lost 1 base, with 8 bases spanning the gap.

The V call is TRBV18, the J call TRBJ2-3; D uncertain. V dropped 3 bases and J dropped 6 bases, with 7 bases sitting between them. Per germline, CDR1 KGHSH and CDR2 LQKENI. This CDR3 spans 12 amino acids. In DNA form, the CDR3 reads TGTGCCAGCTCACCCGGAAGGGATACGCAGTATTTT. Translation gives CASSPGRDTQYF.

This clonotype was counted at least ten times. The chain links TRBV7-2 to TRBJ2-3; D is undetermined. There are 12 residues in the CDR3. The germline gives CDR1 SGHTA, CDR2 FQGNSA. The V end was cut by 0 bases, the J end by 6 bases, with 4 bases between. CDR3 coding DNA: TGTGCCAGCAGCTTAGCCCCGGATACGCAGTATTTT. Its translation is CASSLAPDTQYF.

This clonotype was counted only a few times. The chain couples TRBV6-1 to TRBJ1-1; 11 bases align to TRBD1. The CDR3 extends over 14 amino acids. Losses at the gene ends were 10 bases for V and 3 bases for J; bases not matched to a gene: 7. Germline loops: CDR1 MNHNS, CDR2 SASEGT. The CDR3: CATRSGQGDTEAFF. As DNA, the CDR3 is TGTGCCACCAGGTCGGGACAGGGGGACACTGAAGCTTTCTTT.

This clonotype was counted a few times. The rearrangement links TRBV6-2 or TRBV6-3 to TRBJ1-2; unclear D gene. Between the trimmed V and J ends, which lost 4 bases and 8 bases, there was a span of 35 bases. This CDR3 contains 20 residues. Germline-derived CDR1 and CDR2 are MNHEY and SVGEGT. This CDR3 is CASSSLIPSQKSPRSGGYTF. In DNA form, the CDR3 reads TGTGCCAGCAGTTCTTTAATACCCTCACAAAAATCGCCTAGATCGGGGGGCTACACCTTC.

The V call is TRBV7-2, the J call TRBJ2-3; D unclear. The V end lost 2 bases, the J end lost 0 bases, and 9 bases lay between the germline ends. Germline V CDR1 and CDR2: SGHTA, FQGNSA. The length of the CDR3 is 15 residues. In DNA form, the CDR3 reads TGTGCCAGCAGCTTACTTACAGAGAGCACAGATACGCAGTATTTT. Protein product: CASSLLTESTDTQYF.

This clonotype turned up a few times. The rearrangement links TRBV5-5 to TRBJ2-2, with TRBD2 as a possible D gene (6 bases). Germline assignment: CDR1 SGHKS and CDR2 YYEKEE (reference sequence). CDR3 length: 15 amino acids. Between the trimmed V and J ends, which lost 4 bases and 4 bases, there was a span of 14 bases. CDR3 sequence: CASSLEGLGTGELFF. CDR3 DNA sequence: TGTGCCAGCAGCCTGGAGGGATTGGGCACCGGGGAGCTGTTTTTT.

This clonotype has a count of ten or more. V is TRBV3-1 and J is TRBJ2-5; D uncertain. Germline V gene data show CDR1 as LGHDT and CDR2 as YNNKEL (reference sequence). The CDR3 length is 12 residues. Trimming left V 4 bases short and J 6 bases short, with 9 bases between. CDR3 DNA: TGTGCCAGCAGCCCCCTCGGTCAGACCCAGTACTTC. Translated: CASSPLGQTQYF.

This clonotype has a count of ten or more. The chain has TRBV20-1 and TRBJ2-1; the D gene is possibly TRBD2 (5 bases). Germline CDR1 DFQATT, CDR2 SNEGSKA (reference sequence). The CDR3 runs to 14 residues. The germline V and J ends were trimmed by 5 bases and 9 bases, with 20 bases remaining between them. CDR3 loop: CSALPAFLGGEQFF. The CDR3 DNA reads as TGCAGTGCTCTCCCTGCTTTCCTAGGAGGTGAGCAGTTCTTC.

This clonotype was found many times. CDR3 sequence (DNA): TGTGCCAGCAGCCAACGCGACAGGGAAGGAGAAAAACTGTTTTTT. Its protein product is CASSQRDREGEKLFF. V is TRBV3-1 and J is TRBJ1-4; 7 bases match TRBD1. There are 15 residues in the CDR3. V lost 2 bases and J lost 8; bases outside the gene matches: 8. Germline CDR1 and CDR2: LGHDT and YNNKEL (reference sequence).

J is TRBJ1-2 and V is TRBV6-5; D ambiguous. Germline values: CDR1 MNHEY, CDR2 SVGAGI. CDR3 size: 15 residues. Trimming stripped 0 bases from V and 0 bases from J, with 8 bases between. CDR3 sequence reads: CASSYSRAANYGYTF. CDR3 DNA sequence: TGTGCCAGCAGTTACTCGAGAGCAGCTAACTATGGCTACACCTTC.

The rearrangement joins TRBV11-2 to TRBJ2-1; 9 bases line up with TRBD1. The CDR3 spans 13 residues. V shed 4 bases and J 9 bases; nucleotides not matched to a gene: 4. CDR1 and CDR2 (germline): SGHAT, FQNNGV. The DNA for the CDR3 is TGTGCCAGCAGCTCTCCGGGACAGGGTGAGCAGTTCTTC. As protein: CASSSPGQGEQFF.

V and J are TRBV12-3 or TRBV12-4 and TRBJ2-2; D is perhaps TRBD1 (5 bases). Trimming removed 0 bases at V and 4 bases at J, with 9 bases between. The CDR3 totals 15 residues. In nucleotides, the CDR3 is TGTGCCAGCAGTTTAGCTGGCAGGGCCACCGGGGAGCTGTTTTTT. The encoded protein is CASSLAGRATGELFF.

This clonotype was detected many times. This CDR3 is CASSWGLTSVEEAFF. The DNA for the CDR3 is TGTGCCAGCAGCTGGGGATTGACATCCGTGGAGGAAGCTTTCTTT. The chain is built from TRBV5-6 and TRBJ1-1; unclear D gene. The germline V gene has CDR1 SGHDT and CDR2 YYEEEE. This CDR3 is built from 15 residues. Trimming pared 3 bases from V and 8 bases from J, leaving 20 bases between. Filled out from reference TRBV5-6 and TRBJ1-1, the complete variable domain reads DAGVTQSPTHLIKTRGQQVTLRCSPKSGHDTVSWYQQALGQGPQFIFQYYEEEERQRGNFPDRFSGHQFPNYSSELNVNALLLGDSALYLCASSWGLTSVEEAFFGQGTRLTVV.

The chain couples TRBV12-3 or TRBV12-4 to TRBJ2-3; D is uncertain. Trimming took off 5 bases at V and 4 bases at J, with 13 bases between the two ends. The CDR3 contains 14 residues. This chain's CDR3 is CASSLRALADTQYF. CDR3 coding DNA: TGTGCCAGCAGTCTAAGGGCGTTAGCAGATACGCAGTATTTT.

The chain employs TRBV28 and TRBJ1-2; TRBD1 is a possible D gene (6 bases). Trimming pared 7 bases from V and 4 bases from J, leaving 16 bases between. Germline CDR1 is MDHEN and CDR2 is SYDVKM. CDR3 length equals 14 residues. CDR3 sequence (DNA): TGTGCCAGCAAGAGTCAGGGGTTCAGCTATGGCTACACCTTC. It encodes CASKSQGFSYGYTF.

The sample holds a few counts of this clonotype. The chain links TRBV6-1 to TRBJ2-3; D possibly uses TRBD1 or TRBD2 (5 bases each). V shed 9 bases and J shed 7 bases, with 20 bases lying between them. This CDR3 has 14 residues. The V gene's germline CDR1 is MNHNS and CDR2 SASEGT. This CDR3 reads CASRLGTAANTQYF. CDR3 coding DNA: TGTGCCAGTCGCCTCGGGACGGCGGCTAATACGCAGTATTTT.

The CDR3 is CASSDGIAGGPDTQYF. CDR3 sequence (DNA): TGTGCCAGCAGTGACGGGATAGCGGGGGGCCCAGATACGCAGTATTTT. V and J are TRBV6-4 and TRBJ2-3; 10 bases align to TRBD2. Germline V CDR1 and CDR2: MRHNA, SNTAGT. The CDR3 covers 16 residues. After removal of 2 bases from V and 4 bases from J, the junction contained 6 bases not matched to a gene.

The chain is built from TRBV5-1 and TRBJ1-4; D uncertain. The CDR3 sequence is 16 residues long. Germline V gene data show CDR1 as SGHRS and CDR2 as YFSETQ. The V gene lost 0 bases and the J gene lost 0 bases, with 9 bases spanning the gap. The CDR3 nucleotides read TGCGCCAGCAGCTTGGGGAACCCGTCAACTAATGAAAAACTGTTTTTT. Its protein product is CASSLGNPSTNEKLFF.

V gene TRBV4-3 combines with J gene TRBJ1-2, with D unclear. CDR3 length equals 13 residues. CDR1 is LGHNA, CDR2 YSLEER, per germline. V was clipped by 0 bases and J by 5 bases, with 7 bases between them. The CDR3 nucleotides read TGCGCCAGCAGCCAAGATAGGCAGTATGGCTACACCTTC. Translating gives CASSQDRQYGYTF.

This clonotype was counted a few times. The J gene is TRBJ1-3, the V gene TRBV28, with 7 bases fitting TRBD1. Germline V gene lookup returns CDR1 MDHEN and CDR2 SYDVKM. J gave up 3 bases and V 6 bases, and 8 bases lay outside the gene matches. This CDR3 comprises 15 residues. For the CDR3, the DNA is TGTGCCAGCAGCGCGGGGACAGCCGGTGGAAACACCATATATTTT. It specifies CASSAGTAGGNTIYF.

This clonotype was recorded at least ten times. The chain joins TRBV4-2 to TRBJ2-1; 9 nucleotides match TRBD1. Germline V CDR1 and CDR2: LGHNA, YNFKEQ. The CDR3 extends over 15 amino acids. J was trimmed by 9 bases and V by 7 bases; bases with no gene match: 13. CDR3 nucleotide sequence: TGTGCCAGCATGCCGCGGACAGGGGACACCAGTGAGCAGTTCTTC. This gives the protein CASMPRTGDTSEQFF.

The rearrangement joins TRBV12-3 or TRBV12-4 to TRBJ1-5, with D maybe TRBD1 (5 bases). Trimming pared 5 bases from V and 4 bases from J, leaving 12 bases between. CDR3 length equals 14 residues. The CDR3 bases are TGTGCCAGCAGTACCCAGGGACGGAATCAGCCCCAGCATTTT. This translates into CASSTQGRNQPQHF.

The sample holds many counts of this clonotype. The chain joins TRBV10-3 to TRBJ2-5; tentative D call: TRBD2 (6 bases). The V end lost 3 bases, the J end lost 2 bases, and 22 bases lay between the germline ends. Germline CDR1 is ENHRY and CDR2 is SYGVKD. The CDR3 covers 18 residues. This CDR3 reads CAISDPGDSRPQQETQYF. CDR3 nucleotides: TGTGCCATCAGTGATCCCGGGGACTCCCGGCCCCAGCAAGAGACCCAGTACTTC.

In this sample, this clonotype turned up a few times. The V and J genes are TRBV28 and TRBJ1-2; D uncertain. V gave up 1 base and J gave up 5 bases, with 8 bases separating them. The CDR3 totals 13 residues. Per germline, CDR1 MDHEN and CDR2 SYDVKM. The CDR3 sequence: CASSLSLGYGYTF. CDR3 bases: TGTGCCAGCAGTTTATCGCTAGGGTATGGCTACACCTTC.

The table lists this clonotype with a few counts. This chain uses TRBV7-9 with TRBJ2-3; 7 positions agree with TRBD1. Trimming removed 5 bases from V and 2 bases from J; junction bases left unmatched: 10. Germline CDR1 reads SEHNR; CDR2 reads FQNEAQ (reference sequence). The CDR3 totals 16 residues. The chain's CDR3 is CASSETGTANTDTQYF. DNA for the CDR3: TGTGCCAGCAGCGAGACTGGGACAGCCAACACAGATACGCAGTATTTT.

In its sample, this clonotype was seen a few times. V gene TRBV6-1 combines with J gene TRBJ2-7; 7 bases fit TRBD1. The germline gives CDR1 MNHNS, CDR2 SASEGT. The CDR3 sequence is 15 residues long. V gave up 3 bases and J gave up 0 bases; unmatched junction bases: 5. CDR3 protein: CASSDPRGNSYEQYF. The CDR3 nucleotides read TGTGCCAGCAGTGACCCCAGGGGGAACTCCTACGAGCAGTACTTC.

Worth noting for this clonotype: This may stem from a read error, because a much larger clone lies one nucleotide away. The CDR3: CASSQATAQGAKLFF. CDR3 DNA sequence: TGTGCCAGCAGCCAGGCGACGGCGCAAGGGGCAAAACTGTTTTTT. The rearrangement uses TRBV7-9 and TRBJ1-4; a possible D gene is TRBD1 (5 bases). V lost 5 bases, J lost 10 bases, and 20 bases lay in between. Germline lookup yields CDR1 SEHNR and CDR2 FQNEAQ (reference sequence). CDR3 length: 15 amino acids.

V and J are TRBV29-1 and TRBJ2-3; D may be TRBD1 (6 bases). The CDR3 runs to 12 residues. Trimming shortened V by 7 bases and J by 5 bases, and 13 bases separated the two germline ends. In germline, CDR1 is SQVTM, CDR2 ANQGSEA. The CDR3 bases are TGCAGCGGCACAGGGTTGGAAGATACGCAGTATTTT. This encodes CSGTGLEDTQYF.

The V call is TRBV30, the J call TRBJ1-1; 8 nucleotides agree with TRBD1. Germline CDR1 is GTSNPN and CDR2 is SVGIG (reference sequence). The CDR3 covers 13 residues. Unmatched junction bases numbered 11, after V lost 6 bases and J lost 8 bases. CDR3 residues: CACHRGTGEEAFF. The CDR3 DNA reads TGTGCCTGCCACCGCGGGACAGGCGAAGAAGCTTTCTTT.

The V and J genes are TRBV6-1 and TRBJ2-1; 15 bases map to TRBD2. The CDR3 runs to 15 residues. After removal of 5 bases from V and 6 bases from J, the junction contained 2 bases not matched to a gene. Germline values: CDR1 MNHNS, CDR2 SASEGT. CDR3 amino acids: CASSRTSGGVNEQFF. The CDR3 DNA sequence: TGTGCCAGCAGTAGGACTAGCGGGGGGGTCAATGAGCAGTTCTTC.

There are many counts of this clonotype. The chain couples TRBV5-1 to TRBJ2-1; 9 nucleotides match TRBD1. CDR3 length: 16 residues. Germline loops: CDR1 SGHRS, CDR2 YFSETQ. V was clipped by 1 base and J by 5 bases; unmatched bases: 7. In DNA form, the CDR3 reads TGCGCCAGCAGCTTGCGAACAGGGGGCGCCCACAATGAGCAGTTCTTC. This translates into CASSLRTGGAHNEQFF.